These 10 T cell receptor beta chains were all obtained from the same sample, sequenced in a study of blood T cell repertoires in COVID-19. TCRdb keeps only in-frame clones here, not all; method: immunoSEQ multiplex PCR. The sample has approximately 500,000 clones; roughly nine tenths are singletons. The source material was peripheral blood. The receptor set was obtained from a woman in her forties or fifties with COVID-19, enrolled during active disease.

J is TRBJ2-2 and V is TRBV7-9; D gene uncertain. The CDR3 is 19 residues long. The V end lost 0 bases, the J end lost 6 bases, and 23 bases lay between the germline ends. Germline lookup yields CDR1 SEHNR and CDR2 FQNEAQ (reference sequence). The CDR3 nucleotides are TGTGCCAGCAGCTTAGCGGGTATGGTGTTTGACATTCTTTCCGGGGAGCTGTTTTTT. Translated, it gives CASSLAGMVFDILSGELFF.

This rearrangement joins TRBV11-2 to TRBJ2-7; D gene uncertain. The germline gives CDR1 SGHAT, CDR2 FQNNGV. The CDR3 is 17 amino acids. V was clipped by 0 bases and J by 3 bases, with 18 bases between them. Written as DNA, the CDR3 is TGTGCCAGCAGCTTAGATACCCAGACAACCAACCGCTACGAGCAGTACTTC. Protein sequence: CASSLDTQTTNRYEQYF.

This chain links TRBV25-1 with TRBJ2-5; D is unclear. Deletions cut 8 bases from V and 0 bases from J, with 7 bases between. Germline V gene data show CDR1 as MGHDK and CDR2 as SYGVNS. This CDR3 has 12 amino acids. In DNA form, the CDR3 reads TGTGCCAGCCAGAAGTACCAAGAGACCCAGTACTTC. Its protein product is CASQKYQETQYF.

The CDR3 loop reads CASSLEVQDTQYF. CDR3 DNA: TGTGCCAGCAGCTTGGAAGTTCAGGATACGCAGTATTTT. V usage is TRBV5-4 and J usage is TRBJ2-3; D is unclear. The CDR3 consists of 13 residues. Germline V gives CDR1 SGHNT, CDR2 YYREEE (reference sequence). V shed 0 bases and J shed 6 bases, with 8 bases lying between them.

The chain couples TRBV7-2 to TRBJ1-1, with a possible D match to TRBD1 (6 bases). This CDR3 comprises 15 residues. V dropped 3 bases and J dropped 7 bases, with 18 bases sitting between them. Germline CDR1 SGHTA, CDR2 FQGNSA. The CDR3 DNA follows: TGTGCCAGCAGCTTGGTGCCGGGGGGCGCAAATGAAGCTTTCTTT. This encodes CASSLVPGGANEAFF.

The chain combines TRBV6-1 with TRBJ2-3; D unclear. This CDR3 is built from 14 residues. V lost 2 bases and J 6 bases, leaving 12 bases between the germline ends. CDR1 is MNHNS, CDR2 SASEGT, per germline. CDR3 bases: TGTGCCAGCAGTGAATCGGGTTTCGTGGATACGCAGTATTTT. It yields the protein CASSESGFVDTQYF.

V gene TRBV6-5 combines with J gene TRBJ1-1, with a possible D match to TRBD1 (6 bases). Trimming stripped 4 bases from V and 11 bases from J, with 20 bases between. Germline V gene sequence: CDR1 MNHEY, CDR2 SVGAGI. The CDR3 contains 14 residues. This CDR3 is CASSSGTGYAWAFF. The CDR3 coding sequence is TGTGCCAGCAGTTCAGGAACAGGGTACGCCTGGGCTTTCTTT.

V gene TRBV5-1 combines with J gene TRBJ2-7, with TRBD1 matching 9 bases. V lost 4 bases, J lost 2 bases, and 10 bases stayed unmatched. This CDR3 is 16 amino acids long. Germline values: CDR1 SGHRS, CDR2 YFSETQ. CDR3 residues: CASSPGTGWRAYEQYF. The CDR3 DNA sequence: TGCGCCAGCAGCCCTGGGACAGGGTGGCGGGCCTACGAGCAGTACTTC.

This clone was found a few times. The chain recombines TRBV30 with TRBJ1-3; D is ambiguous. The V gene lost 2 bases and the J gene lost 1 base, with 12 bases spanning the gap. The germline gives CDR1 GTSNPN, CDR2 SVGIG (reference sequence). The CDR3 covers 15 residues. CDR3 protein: CAWSTPHESGNTIYF. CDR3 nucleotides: TGTGCCTGGAGTACTCCGCATGAATCTGGAAACACCATATATTTT.

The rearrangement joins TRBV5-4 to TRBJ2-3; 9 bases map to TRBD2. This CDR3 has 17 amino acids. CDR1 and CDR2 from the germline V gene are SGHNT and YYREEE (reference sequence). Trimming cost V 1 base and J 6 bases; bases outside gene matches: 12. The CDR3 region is CASSLRAGGAMRDTQYF. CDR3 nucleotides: TGTGCCAGCAGCTTGCGAGCGGGGGGCGCCATGAGGGATACGCAGTATTTT.